The 25 T cell receptor beta chains presented below share a single source sample, sequenced in a study of T-cell reconstitution after alpha-beta-depleted transplantation in children. A TCRbeta library incorporating unique molecular identifiers was prepared. A single record per CDR3 protein comes from TCRdb applying MiXCR to the PCR reads. Here the sample spans fewer than 550,000 distinct CDR3 sequences, under 13% being singletons. Here the sequenced sample was PBMCs from the stem cell graft donor, taken from the stem cell graft. The receptors originated from a human donor who donated a stem cell graft to a child with acute myeloid leukemia.

This clonotype was picked up a small number of times. The CDR3 bases are TGCAGTGCTAGATTAACAGGGACGAATACGCAGTATTTT. It codes for CSARLTGTNTQYF. The J gene is TRBJ2-3, the V gene TRBV20-1; D may be TRBD1 (6 bases). V lost 2 bases, J lost 7 bases, and 13 bases lay in between. CDR1 is DFQATT and CDR2 is SNEGSKA in the germline V gene (reference sequence). The CDR3 has 13 residues.

Ten or more counts support this clonotype. CDR3 in amino acids: CSARGGRTDTQYF. As DNA, the CDR3 is TGCAGTGCTAGGGGGGGGCGCACAGATACGCAGTATTTT. The chain is built from TRBV20-1 and TRBJ2-3, with D possibly matching TRBD2 (7 bases). V gave up 3 bases and J gave up 1 base, with 8 bases separating them. The CDR3 totals 13 residues. Germline V gene data show CDR1 as DFQATT and CDR2 as SNEGSKA (reference sequence).

The chain joins TRBV20-1 to TRBJ1-5; D is ambiguous. V was shortened by 3 bases and J by 11 bases, with 14 bases between the two germline ends. This CDR3 contains 12 residues. The germline V gene has CDR1 DFQATT and CDR2 SNEGSKA (reference sequence). The CDR3 region has the DNA TGCAGTGCTAGTTCGGGAAGGCAGGCCCAGCATTTT. Protein product: CSASSGRQAQHF.

This clonotype was found many times. The rearrangement links TRBV7-3 to TRBJ2-1, with D uncertain. CDR1 SGHTA and CDR2 FQGTGA come from the germline V gene. This CDR3 has 16 amino acids. V dropped 2 bases and J dropped 0 bases, with 11 bases sitting between them. CDR3 protein: CASSLGGSSSYNEQFF. The CDR3, as DNA: TGTGCCAGCAGCTTAGGTGGGTCTAGCTCCTACAATGAGCAGTTCTTC.

The chain has TRBV4-1 and TRBJ1-1; 12 bases line up with TRBD1. In germline, CDR1 is MGHRA, CDR2 YSYEKL. Trimming cost V 4 bases and J 6 bases; bases outside gene matches: 3. The CDR3 runs 14 residues. CDR3 DNA sequence: TGCGCCAGCAGCCCGGGACAGGGGGCGTCTGAAGCTTTCTTT. Residues: CASSPGQGASEAFF.

About this clonotype itself: A single base separates this from a much larger clone, so it may be a read error. This sequence joins TRBV9 and TRBJ2-7, with unresolved D. This CDR3 region has 12 residues. Germline CDR1 SGDLS, CDR2 YYNGEE. V was shortened by 4 bases and J by 5 bases, with 10 bases between the two germline ends. The DNA of the CDR3 is TGTGCCAGCAGCCCCTATAGAAACGAGCAGTACTTC. It yields the protein CASSPYRNEQYF.

The gene calls are TRBV7-9 and TRBJ2-7; 7 bases are a match to TRBD1. The CDR3 covers 14 residues. Per germline, CDR1 SEHNR and CDR2 FQNEAQ (reference sequence). With V trimmed by 4 bases and J by 5 bases, 8 bases remained unmatched. CDR3 in DNA: TGTGCCAGCAGCTCAGACCGACAGGGTAACGAGCAGTACGTC. As protein: CASSSDRQGNEQYV.

The sample holds a few counts of this clonotype. The chain joins TRBV7-2 to TRBJ2-1, with D hard to call. CDR3 length: 12 residues. Germline values: CDR1 SGHTA, CDR2 FQGNSA. Trimming removed 4 bases from V and 11 bases from J, with 12 bases in between. CDR3 DNA: TGTGCCAGCAGCTCGACTCTGTGGCAGCAGTTCTTC. Its translation is CASSSTLWQQFF.

Ten or more counts support this clonotype. An end of the junction does not agree with germline; a read error may underlie this. The chain is built from TRBV4-3 and TRBJ2-1, with a weak D call TRBD2 (6 bases). The CDR3 has 13 amino acids. From germline, CDR1 is LGHNA and CDR2 YSLEER. CDR3 bases: TGCGCCAGCAGCCAGGGACCTAGCGCGGGCCTTCTCTTC. It specifies CASSQGPSAGLLF.

This clonotype came up a few times. The chain carries TRBV3-1 and TRBJ1-1, with a possible D match to TRBD1 (6 bases). This CDR3 region has 13 residues. The V end was cut by 4 bases, the J end by 6 bases, with 12 bases between. Germline CDR1 LGHDT, CDR2 YNNKEL (reference sequence). Written as DNA, the CDR3 is TGTGCCAGCAGCCCATCACAGGGTGCTGAAGCTTTCTTT. Its protein product is CASSPSQGAEAFF.

This clonotype showed up just a few times. CDR3 amino acids: CASSEEGAGSFTGELFF. The CDR3 coding sequence is TGTGCCAGCAGTGAAGAGGGGGCGGGAAGTTTTACCGGGGAGCTGTTTTTT. The chain carries TRBV25-1 and TRBJ2-2, with D perhaps matching TRBD1 (7 bases). The length of the CDR3 is 17 residues. CDR1 and CDR2 from the germline V gene are MGHDK and SYGVNS. Trimming left V 2 bases short and J 5 bases short, with 18 bases between.

This clonotype came up many times. This rearrangement joins TRBV5-1 to TRBJ1-6; D remains ambiguous. V was shortened by 4 bases and J by 5 bases, with 7 bases between the two germline ends. This CDR3 spans 13 amino acids. Per germline, CDR1 SGHRS and CDR2 YFSETQ. The CDR3 spells CASSAKNNSPLHF. CDR3 sequence (DNA): TGCGCCAGCAGCGCAAAAAATAATTCACCCCTCCACTTT.

V usage is TRBV5-5 and J usage is TRBJ1-1; D is undetermined. The CDR3 contains 14 residues. Germline-derived CDR1 and CDR2 are SGHKS and YYEKEE (reference sequence). V shed 6 bases and J shed 1 base, with 13 bases lying between them. This chain's CDR3 is CASTAWAGNTEAFF. The CDR3 DNA sequence: TGTGCCAGCACCGCCTGGGCGGGGAACACTGAAGCTTTCTTT.

This chain links TRBV29-1 with TRBJ1-1; D is unclear. Germline lookup yields CDR1 SQVTM and CDR2 ANQGSEA. The CDR3 has 10 residues. V was pared by 6 bases and J by 4 bases, with 6 bases between. In DNA form, the CDR3 reads TGCAGCGTCTCCTTCACTGAAGCTTTCTTT. Translation: CSVSFTEAFF.

This clonotype was counted only a few times. This chain connects TRBV20-1 to TRBJ2-6; D unresolved. From germline, CDR1 is DFQATT and CDR2 SNEGSKA (reference sequence). Trimming stripped 5 bases from V and 1 base from J, with 9 bases between. This CDR3 is 14 amino acids long. This CDR3 is CSALDGSGANVLTF. The CDR3 DNA follows: TGCAGTGCTCTGGACGGGTCTGGGGCCAACGTCCTGACTTTC.

This clonotype came up a few times. The chain carries TRBV20-1 and TRBJ1-2; 8 nucleotides line up with TRBD1. Germline V gene data show CDR1 as DFQATT and CDR2 as SNEGSKA (reference sequence). This CDR3 contains 14 residues. Germline trimming cut 1 base from V and 4 bases from J; bases unmatched to any gene: 5. CDR3 amino acids: CSARAPGTGYGYTF. In DNA form, the CDR3 reads TGCAGTGCTAGAGCTCCCGGGACAGGCTATGGCTACACCTTC.

This clonotype has more than one count but fewer than ten. The chain uses TRBV29-1 and TRBJ2-5, with D perhaps matching TRBD2 (5 bases). With 5 bases removed from V and 5 bases from J, the gap between germline ends came to 12 bases. Germline CDR1 and CDR2: SQVTM and ANQGSEA. This CDR3 has 12 residues. The CDR3 sequence is CSVNSGSETQYF. The CDR3 nucleotides are TGCAGCGTTAACTCGGGGTCGGAGACCCAGTACTTC.

The rearrangement links TRBV20-1 to TRBJ2-5, with TRBD2 matching over 8 bases. Per the germline V gene, CDR1 is DFQATT and CDR2 is SNEGSKA (reference sequence). The CDR3 covers 15 residues. The J segment lost 5 bases and the V segment lost 3 bases, leaving 11 bases of the junction unmatched. CDR3 DNA: TGCAGTGCTAGCCAGCGGGAGTGGGGTAGGGAGACCCAGTACTTC. This sequence encodes CSASQREWGRETQYF.

This clonotype was seen more than once but under ten times. The chain couples TRBV27 to TRBJ2-1; 8 nucleotides match TRBD1. Trimming cost V 6 bases and J 7 bases; bases outside gene matches: 8. Germline V CDR1 and CDR2: MNHEY, SMNVEV (reference sequence). This CDR3 spans 14 amino acids. The CDR3 DNA follows: TGTGCCAGCAGCGACAGGGGCTTGATGAATGAGCAGTTCTTC. Its translation: CASSDRGLMNEQFF.

V usage is TRBV7-9 and J usage is TRBJ1-4, with TRBD1 as a possible D gene (6 bases). V lost 2 bases and J 8 bases, leaving 9 bases between the germline ends. CDR1 SEHNR and CDR2 FQNEAQ come from the germline V gene (reference sequence). The CDR3 consists of 13 residues. CDR3 coding DNA: TGTGCCAGCAGCTTACTGGGGGGCGAAAAACTGTTTTTT. Amino acids: CASSLLGGEKLFF.

The V call is TRBV12-3 or TRBV12-4, the J call TRBJ2-2; 9 bases fit TRBD1. The CDR3 extends over 16 amino acids. V dropped 3 bases and J dropped 2; count of bases not matched to a gene: 4. CDR3 nucleotides: TGTGCCAGCAGTTTCCACAGGGGGCAAAACACCGGGGAGCTGTTTTTT. The encoded protein is CASSFHRGQNTGELFF.

This clonotype occurred a few times. The J gene is TRBJ1-4, the V gene TRBV27; the match to TRBD1 covers 7 bases. CDR3 size: 16 residues. The trim removed 6 bases at V and 1 base at J, leaving 8 bases unmatched. From germline, CDR1 is MNHEY and CDR2 SMNVEV (reference sequence). The CDR3 protein is CASSRQGWGTNEKLFF. The CDR3 DNA follows: TGTGCCAGCAGCAGACAGGGTTGGGGAACTAATGAAAAACTGTTTTTT.

This clonotype was recorded many times. V gene TRBV14 combines with J gene TRBJ2-7; possible D gene TRBD2, 6 bases. The CDR3 sequence is 14 residues long. Trimming cost V 0 bases and J 1 base, with 7 bases left between them. The germline V gene encodes CDR1 SGHDN and CDR2 FVKESK. The CDR3 protein is CASSQDGRSYEQYF. The CDR3 DNA reads as TGTGCCAGCAGCCAAGATGGGAGGTCCTACGAGCAGTACTTC.

This clonotype showed up just a few times. The chain couples TRBV7-9 to TRBJ2-5; 8 nucleotides line up with TRBD1. Germline V gene lookup returns CDR1 SEHNR and CDR2 FQNEAQ (reference sequence). The CDR3 is 17 amino acids. J was trimmed by 0 bases and V by 2 bases; bases with no gene match: 8. This chain's CDR3 is CASSLFPSDRDQETQYF. The CDR3 region has the DNA TGTGCCAGCAGCTTATTCCCGTCGGACAGGGACCAAGAGACCCAGTACTTC.

This clonotype was seen more than once but under ten times. The chain carries TRBV29-1 and TRBJ1-2; D ambiguous. Germline-derived CDR1 and CDR2 are SQVTM and ANQGSEA. Trimming cost V 5 bases and J 7 bases, with 11 bases left between them. The CDR3 has 11 amino acids. The chain's CDR3 is CSVQGNLGYTF. The CDR3 nucleotides read TGCAGCGTTCAAGGGAATCTTGGCTACACCTTC.